This TCR beta chain is drawn from a study of blood T cell repertoires in COVID-19. The overall study: Samples taken during acute and convalescent COVID-19 were collected in the United States, Italy and Spain.

The CDR3 length is 15 residues. The germline gives CDR1 SGHTA, CDR2 FQGNSA. V lost 6 bases to trimming and J lost 4 bases; unmatched junction nucleotides: 8. Generated by immunoSEQ multiplex PCR, the TCRdb table keeps only in-frame clones and is missing some. The sample shows around 250,000 clones, 75% to 95% of them seen only once. Everyone who took part was about 18 to 90 years old, and they came from 24 US areas. Participants' reported clinical history set cohort assignment. Within the 2 weeks before study entry, each person in the exposed group met a COVID-19 case. The clonotype comes from a man aged 40-49 years who had been exposed to COVID-19. V gene TRBV7-2 combines with J gene TRBJ1-3, with 8 bases that match TRBD1. The sequenced sample consisted of PBMCs or T cells enriched from blood (not recorded which). CDR3 amino acids: CASSRQGARGNTIYF. Written as DNA, the CDR3 is TGTGCCAGCAGTCGTCAGGGGGCGAGGGGAAACACCATATATTTT.